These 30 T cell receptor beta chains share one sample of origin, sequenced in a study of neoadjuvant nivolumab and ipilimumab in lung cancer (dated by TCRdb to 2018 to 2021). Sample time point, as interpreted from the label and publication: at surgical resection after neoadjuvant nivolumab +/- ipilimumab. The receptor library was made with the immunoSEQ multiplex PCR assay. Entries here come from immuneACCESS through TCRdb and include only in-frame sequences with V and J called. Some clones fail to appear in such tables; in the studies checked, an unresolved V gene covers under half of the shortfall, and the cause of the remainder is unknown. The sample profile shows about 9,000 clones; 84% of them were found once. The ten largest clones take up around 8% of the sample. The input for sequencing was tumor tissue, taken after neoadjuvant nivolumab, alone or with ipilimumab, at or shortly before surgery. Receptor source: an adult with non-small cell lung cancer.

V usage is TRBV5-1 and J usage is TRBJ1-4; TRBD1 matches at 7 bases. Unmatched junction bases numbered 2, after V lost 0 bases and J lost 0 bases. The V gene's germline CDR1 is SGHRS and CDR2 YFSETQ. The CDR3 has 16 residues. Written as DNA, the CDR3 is TGCGCCAGCAGCTTGGGGGACAGACCAACTAATGAAAAACTGTTTTTT. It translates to CASSLGDRPTNEKLFF.

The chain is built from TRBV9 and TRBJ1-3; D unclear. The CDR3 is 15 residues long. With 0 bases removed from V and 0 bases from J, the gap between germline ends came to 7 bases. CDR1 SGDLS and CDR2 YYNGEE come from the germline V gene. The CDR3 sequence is CASSVVPSSGNTIYF. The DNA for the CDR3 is TGTGCCAGCAGCGTAGTGCCCAGCTCTGGAAACACCATATATTTT.

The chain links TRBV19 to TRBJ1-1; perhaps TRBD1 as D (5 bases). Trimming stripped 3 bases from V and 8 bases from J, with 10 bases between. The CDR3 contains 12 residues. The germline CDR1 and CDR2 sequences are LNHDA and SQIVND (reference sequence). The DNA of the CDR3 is TGTGCCAGTAGTATTGGGAGGGACGAAGCTTTCTTT. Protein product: CASSIGRDEAFF.

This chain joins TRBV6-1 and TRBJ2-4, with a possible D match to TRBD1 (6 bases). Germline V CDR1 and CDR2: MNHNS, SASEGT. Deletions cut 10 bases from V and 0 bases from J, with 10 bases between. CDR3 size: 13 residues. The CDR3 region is CATKQGAKNIQYF. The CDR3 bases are TGTGCCACGAAACAGGGAGCCAAAAACATTCAGTACTTC.

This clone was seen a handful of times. This CDR3 is CASSYVGDQPQHF. DNA of the CDR3: TGTGCCAGCAGTTACGTCGGGGATCAGCCCCAGCATTTT. The rearrangement links TRBV6-6 to TRBJ1-5; no clear D. V gave up 2 bases and J gave up 5 bases, with 7 bases separating them. The CDR3 consists of 13 residues. The germline V gene encodes CDR1 MNHNY and CDR2 SVGAGI (reference sequence).

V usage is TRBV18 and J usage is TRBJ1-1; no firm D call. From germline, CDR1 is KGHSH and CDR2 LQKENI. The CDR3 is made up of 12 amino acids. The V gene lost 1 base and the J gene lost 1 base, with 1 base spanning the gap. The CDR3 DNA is TGTGCCAGCTCACCACGGAACACTGAAGCTTTCTTT. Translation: CASSPRNTEAFF.

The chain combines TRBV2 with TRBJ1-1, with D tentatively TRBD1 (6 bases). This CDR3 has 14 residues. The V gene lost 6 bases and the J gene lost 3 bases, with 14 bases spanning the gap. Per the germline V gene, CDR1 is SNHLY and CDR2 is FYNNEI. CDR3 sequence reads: CASSQGGSHTEAFF. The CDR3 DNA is TGTGCCAGCAGCCAAGGGGGGTCCCACACTGAAGCTTTCTTT.

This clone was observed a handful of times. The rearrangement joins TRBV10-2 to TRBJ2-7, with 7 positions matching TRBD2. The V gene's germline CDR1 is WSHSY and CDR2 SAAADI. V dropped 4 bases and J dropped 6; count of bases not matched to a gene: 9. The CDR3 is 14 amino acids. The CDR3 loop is CASSGTSMSSEQYF. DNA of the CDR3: TGCGCCAGCAGTGGGACTAGTATGAGCTCCGAGCAGTACTTC.

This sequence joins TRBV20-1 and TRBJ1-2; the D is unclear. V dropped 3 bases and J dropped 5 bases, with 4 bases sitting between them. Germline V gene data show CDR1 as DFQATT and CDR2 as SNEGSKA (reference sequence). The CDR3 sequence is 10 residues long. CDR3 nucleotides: TGCAGTGCTAGCTTTTATGGCTACACCTTC. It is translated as CSASFYGYTF.

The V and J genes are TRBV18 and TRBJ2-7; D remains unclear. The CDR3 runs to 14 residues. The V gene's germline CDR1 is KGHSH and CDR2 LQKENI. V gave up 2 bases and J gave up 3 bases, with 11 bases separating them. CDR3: CASSPNAGLYEQYF. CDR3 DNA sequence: TGTGCCAGCTCACCAAACGCAGGCCTCTACGAGCAGTACTTC.

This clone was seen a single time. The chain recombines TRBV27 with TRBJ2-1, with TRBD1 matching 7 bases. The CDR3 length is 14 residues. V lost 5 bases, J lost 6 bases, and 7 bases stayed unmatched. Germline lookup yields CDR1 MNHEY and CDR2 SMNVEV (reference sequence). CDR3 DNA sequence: TGTGCCAGCAGTAGGACAGGTTTGGCCAATGAGCAGTTCTTC. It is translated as CASSRTGLANEQFF.

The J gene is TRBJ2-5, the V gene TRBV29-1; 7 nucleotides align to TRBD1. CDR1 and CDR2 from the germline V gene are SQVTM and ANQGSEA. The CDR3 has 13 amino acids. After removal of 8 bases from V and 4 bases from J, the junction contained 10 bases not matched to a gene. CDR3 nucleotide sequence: TGCAGCACCCCGGGACAGACATCAGAGACCCAGTACTTC. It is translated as CSTPGQTSETQYF.

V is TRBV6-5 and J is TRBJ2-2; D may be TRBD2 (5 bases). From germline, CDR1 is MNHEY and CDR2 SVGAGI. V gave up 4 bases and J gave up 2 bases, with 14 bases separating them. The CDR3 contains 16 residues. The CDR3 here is CASSSGGSLNTGELFF. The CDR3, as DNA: TGTGCCAGCAGTTCAGGTGGGAGTCTCAACACCGGGGAGCTGTTTTTT.

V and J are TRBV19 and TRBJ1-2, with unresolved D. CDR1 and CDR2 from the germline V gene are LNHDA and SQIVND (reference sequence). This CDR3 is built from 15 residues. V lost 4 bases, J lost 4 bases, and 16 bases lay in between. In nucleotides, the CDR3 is TGTGCCAGTAGTACATCCCCAGGACGGAGCTATGGCTACACCTTC. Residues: CASSTSPGRSYGYTF.

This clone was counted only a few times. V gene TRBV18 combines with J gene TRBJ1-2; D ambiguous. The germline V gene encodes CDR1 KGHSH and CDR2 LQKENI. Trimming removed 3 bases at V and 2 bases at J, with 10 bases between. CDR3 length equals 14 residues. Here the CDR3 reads CASSPAPGNYGYTF. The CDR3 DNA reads TGTGCCAGCTCACCTGCCCCCGGGAACTATGGCTACACCTTC.

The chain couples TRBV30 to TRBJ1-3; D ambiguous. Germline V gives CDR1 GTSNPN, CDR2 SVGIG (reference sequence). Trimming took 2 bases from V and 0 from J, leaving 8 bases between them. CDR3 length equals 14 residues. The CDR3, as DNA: TGTGCCTGGAGTCTAGGGATCTCTGGAAACACCATATATTTT. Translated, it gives CAWSLGISGNTIYF.

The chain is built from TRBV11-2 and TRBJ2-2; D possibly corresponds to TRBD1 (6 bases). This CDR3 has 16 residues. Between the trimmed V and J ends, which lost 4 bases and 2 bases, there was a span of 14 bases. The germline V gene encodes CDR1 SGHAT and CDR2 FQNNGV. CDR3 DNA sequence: TGTGCCAGCAGCTCACTCGACAGGCCTAACACCGGGGAGCTGTTTTTT. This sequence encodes CASSSLDRPNTGELFF.

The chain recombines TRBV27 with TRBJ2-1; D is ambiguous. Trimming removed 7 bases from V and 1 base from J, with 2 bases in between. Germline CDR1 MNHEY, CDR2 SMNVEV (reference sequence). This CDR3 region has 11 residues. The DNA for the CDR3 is TGTGCCAGCAATTCCTACAATGAGCAGTTCTTC. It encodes CASNSYNEQFF.

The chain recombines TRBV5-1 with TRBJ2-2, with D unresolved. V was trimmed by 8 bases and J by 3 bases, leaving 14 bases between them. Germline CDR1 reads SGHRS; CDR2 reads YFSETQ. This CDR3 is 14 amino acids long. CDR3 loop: CASRPSTDTGELFF. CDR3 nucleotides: TGCGCCAGTCGCCCCAGTACGGACACCGGGGAGCTGTTTTTT.

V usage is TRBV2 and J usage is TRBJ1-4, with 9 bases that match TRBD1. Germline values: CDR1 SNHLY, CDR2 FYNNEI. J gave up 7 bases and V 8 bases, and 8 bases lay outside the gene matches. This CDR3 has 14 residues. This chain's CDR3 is CASGIRQGGEKLFF. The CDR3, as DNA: TGTGCCAGCGGGATTCGACAGGGGGGTGAAAAACTGTTTTTT.

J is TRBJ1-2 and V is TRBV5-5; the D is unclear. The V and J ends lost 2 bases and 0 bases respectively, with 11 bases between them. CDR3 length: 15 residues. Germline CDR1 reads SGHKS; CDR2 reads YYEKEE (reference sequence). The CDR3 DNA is TGTGCCAGCAGCTTCGAGGGATTATCTAACTATGGCTACACCTTC. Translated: CASSFEGLSNYGYTF.

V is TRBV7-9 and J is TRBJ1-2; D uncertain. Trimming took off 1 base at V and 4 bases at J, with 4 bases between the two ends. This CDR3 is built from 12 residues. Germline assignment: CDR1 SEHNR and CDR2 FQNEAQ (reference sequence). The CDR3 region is CASSLVSYGYTF. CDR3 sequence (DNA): TGTGCCAGCAGCTTAGTCAGCTATGGCTACACCTTC.

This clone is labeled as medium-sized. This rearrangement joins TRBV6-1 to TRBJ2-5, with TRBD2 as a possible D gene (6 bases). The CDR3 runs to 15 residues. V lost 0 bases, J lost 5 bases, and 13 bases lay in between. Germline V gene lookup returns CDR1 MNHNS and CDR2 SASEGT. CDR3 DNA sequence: TGTGCCAGCAGTGAAGCGGGGGGACCCGGGGAGACCCAGTACTTC. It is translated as CASSEAGGPGETQYF.

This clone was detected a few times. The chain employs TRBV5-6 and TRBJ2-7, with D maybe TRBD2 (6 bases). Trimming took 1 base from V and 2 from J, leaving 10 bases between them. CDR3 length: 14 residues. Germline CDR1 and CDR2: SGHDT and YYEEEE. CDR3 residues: CASSLRGKPYEQYF. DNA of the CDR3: TGTGCCAGCAGCTTGCGGGGGAAGCCCTACGAGCAGTACTTC.

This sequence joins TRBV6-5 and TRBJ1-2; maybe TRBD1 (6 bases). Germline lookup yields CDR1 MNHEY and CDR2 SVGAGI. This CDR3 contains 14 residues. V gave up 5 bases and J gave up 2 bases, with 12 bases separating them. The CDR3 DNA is TGTGCCAGCAGTCGGTACAGGGAGAACTATGGCTACACCTTC. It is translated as CASSRYRENYGYTF.

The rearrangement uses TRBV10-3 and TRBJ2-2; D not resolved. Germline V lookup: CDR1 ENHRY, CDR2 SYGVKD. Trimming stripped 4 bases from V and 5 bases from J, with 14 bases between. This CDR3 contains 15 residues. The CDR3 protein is CAISGRGPPTGELFF. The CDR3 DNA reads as TGTGCCATCAGTGGTAGAGGACCGCCGACCGGGGAGCTGTTTTTT.

The CDR3 DNA follows: TGTGCCAGCAGTTATCCCCACTCCTACGAGCAGTACTTC. This translates into CASSYPHSYEQYF. V and J are TRBV5-6 and TRBJ2-7; D call uncertain. The V gene's germline CDR1 is SGHDT and CDR2 YYEEEE. The CDR3 covers 13 residues. V was cut by 5 bases and J by 0 bases, with 9 bases left in between.

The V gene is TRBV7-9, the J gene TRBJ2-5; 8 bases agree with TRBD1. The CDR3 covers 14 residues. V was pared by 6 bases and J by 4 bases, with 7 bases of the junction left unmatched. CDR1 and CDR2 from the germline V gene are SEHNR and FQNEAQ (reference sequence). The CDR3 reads CASSFGQGAETQYF. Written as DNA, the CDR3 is TGTGCCAGCAGTTTCGGACAGGGAGCAGAGACCCAGTACTTC.

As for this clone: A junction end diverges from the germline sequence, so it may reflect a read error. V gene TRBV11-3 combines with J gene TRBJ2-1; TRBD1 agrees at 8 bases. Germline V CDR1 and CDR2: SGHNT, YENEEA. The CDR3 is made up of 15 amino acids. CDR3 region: CASSLGGTGYDEQFF. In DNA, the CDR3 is TGTGCCAGCAGCTTGGGTGGGACAGGCTACGATGAGCAGTTCTTC.

The CDR3 region is CASRQLGLTNEQFF. The CDR3 DNA follows: TGTGCCAGCAGGCAACTTGGATTAACAAATGAGCAGTTCTTC. This chain connects TRBV5-6 to TRBJ2-1; D not certain. V lost 5 bases, J lost 7 bases, and 16 bases lay in between. Germline CDR1 and CDR2: SGHDT and YYEEEE. This CDR3 contains 14 residues. The full variable domain, its missing parts supplied by reference TRBV5-6 and TRBJ2-1, is DAGVTQSPTHLIKTRGQQVTLRCSPKSGHDTVSWYQQALGQGPQFIFQYYEEEERQRGNFPDRFSGHQFPNYSSELNVNALLLGDSALYLCASRQLGLTNEQFFGPGTRLTVL.